What follows describes a single T cell receptor beta chain. The data derive from a study of CD8 T cells in Susac syndrome. With 5 bases clipped from V and 5 bases from J, the junction kept 7 bases outside the gene matches. Per the germline V gene, CDR1 is SGHKS and CDR2 is YYEKEE (reference sequence). The CDR3 has 15 residues. With random hexamers, reverse transcription was performed on roughly 0.5 to 1 ug of RNA. Using its own MiXCR run on the immunoSEQ multiplex PCR reads, TCRdb lists one record per CDR3 protein. Of 20,000 to 25,000 distinct CDR3 sequences detected, around 92% appear once; the ten largest clones hold about 0.29%.

The receptor was derived from a human donor in good health. The material sequenced was CD8+ T cells from PBMCs. The chain recombines TRBV5-5 with TRBJ2-3; 11 nucleotides agree with TRBD1. Here the CDR3 DNA reads TGTGCCAGCAGTCCTGGACAGGGGGCAGGAGATACGCAGTATTTT. This encodes CASSPGQGAGDTQYF.